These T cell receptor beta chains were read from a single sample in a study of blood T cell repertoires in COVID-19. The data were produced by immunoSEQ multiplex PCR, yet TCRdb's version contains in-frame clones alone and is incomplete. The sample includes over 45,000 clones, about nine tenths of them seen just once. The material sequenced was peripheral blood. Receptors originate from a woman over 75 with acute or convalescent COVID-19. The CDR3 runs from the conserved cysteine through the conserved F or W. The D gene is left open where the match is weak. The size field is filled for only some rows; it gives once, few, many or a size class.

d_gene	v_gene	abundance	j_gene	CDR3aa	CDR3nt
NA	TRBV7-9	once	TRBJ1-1	CASSLGGENTEAFF	TGTGCCAGCAGCTTAGGAGGAGAGAACACTGAAGCTTTCTTT
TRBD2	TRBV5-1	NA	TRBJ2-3	CASRLAGGSDTQYF	TGCGCCAGTAGACTAGCGGGGGGATCGGATACGCAGTATTTT
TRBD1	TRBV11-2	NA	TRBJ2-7	CASSLAGQRTSYEQYF	TGTGCCAGCAGCTTAGCGGGACAGAGAACCTCCTACGAGCAGTACTTC
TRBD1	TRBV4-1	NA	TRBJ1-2	CASSQDSGQGSYYGYTF	TGCGCCAGCAGCCAAGATTCGGGACAGGGTTCGTACTATGGCTACACCTTC
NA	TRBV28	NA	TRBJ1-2	CASSFLGGGTGYGYTF	TGTGCCAGCAGTTTCCTAGGGGGGGGGACTGGCTATGGCTACACCTTC
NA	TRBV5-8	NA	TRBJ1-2	CASSRGTNYGYTF	TGTGCCAGCAGCAGAGGGACAAACTATGGCTACACCTTC
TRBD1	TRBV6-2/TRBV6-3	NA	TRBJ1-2	CASSPRQGRVGYTF	TGTGCCAGCAGTCCCCGACAGGGGAGAGTTGGCTACACCTTC
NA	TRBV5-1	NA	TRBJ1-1	CASSSTGGWTEAFF	TGCGCCAGCAGCTCGACTGGAGGATGGACTGAAGCTTTCTTT
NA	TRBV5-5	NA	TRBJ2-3	CASSLGLGVVDTQYF	TGTGCCAGCAGCTTGGGGCTCGGGGTGGTAGATACGCAGTATTTT
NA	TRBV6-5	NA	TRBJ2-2	CASTRSEGGGLFF	TGTGCCAGCACTCGGAGTGAGGGCGGTGGGCTGTTTTTT
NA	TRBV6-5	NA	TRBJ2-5	CASATVGGGNPYF	NA
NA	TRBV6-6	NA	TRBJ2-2	CASRSGSANTGELFF	TGTGCCAGCAGGTCCGGGAGCGCGAACACCGGGGAGCTGTTTTTT
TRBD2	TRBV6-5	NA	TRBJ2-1	CASIGGGSYNEQFF	TGTGCCAGCATCGGCGGGGGTTCCTACAATGAGCAGTTCTTC
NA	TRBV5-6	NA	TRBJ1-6	CASGSRPGNSPLHF	TGTGCCAGTGGCTCCAGGCCTGGGAATTCACCCCTCCACTTT
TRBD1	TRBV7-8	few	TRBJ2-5	CASSRDRGGETQYF	TGTGCCAGCAGCCGCGACAGGGGGGGAGAGACCCAGTACTTC
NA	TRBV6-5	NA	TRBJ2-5	CASSHPGGQETQYF	TGTGCCAGCAGCCACCCCGGCGGACAAGAGACCCAGTACTTC
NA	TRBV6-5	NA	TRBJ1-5	CASSPLGGGNQPQHF	TGTGCCAGCAGTCCTCTGGGGGGAGGCAATCAGCCCCAGCATTTT
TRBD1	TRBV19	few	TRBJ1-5	CASSLGQGRWPQHF	TGTGCCAGTAGCCTAGGACAGGGCCGTTGGCCCCAGCATTTT
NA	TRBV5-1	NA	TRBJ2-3	CASSFASIEADTQYF	TGCGCCAGCAGCTTCGCCTCCATCGAGGCAGATACGCAGTATTTT
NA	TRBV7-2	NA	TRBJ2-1	CASSFGGGPYNEQFF	TGTGCCAGCAGCTTCGGCGGGGGCCCCTACAATGAGCAGTTCTTC
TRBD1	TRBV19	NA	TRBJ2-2	CASTPGTANTGELFF	TGTGCCAGTACCCCCGGGACAGCGAACACCGGGGAGCTGTTTTTT
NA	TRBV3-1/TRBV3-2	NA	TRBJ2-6	CASSPGVSGANVLTF	TGTGCCAGCAGCCCGGGGGTTTCTGGGGCCAACGTCCTGACTTTC
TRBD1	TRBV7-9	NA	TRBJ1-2	CASSLGTGPYGYTF	TGTGCCAGCAGCTTAGGGACAGGGCCCTATGGCTACACCTTC
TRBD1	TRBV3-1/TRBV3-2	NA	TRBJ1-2	CASSQAAGGDGYTF	TGTGCCAGCAGCCAAGCGGCAGGGGGAGATGGCTACACCTTC
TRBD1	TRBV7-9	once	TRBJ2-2	CASSLARVQGAGELFF	TGTGCCAGCAGCTTAGCGCGGGTCCAGGGGGCCGGGGAGCTGTTTTTT
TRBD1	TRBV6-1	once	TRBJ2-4	CASSGDRGLNIQYF	TGTGCCAGCAGTGGAGACAGGGGGTTGAACATTCAGTACTTC
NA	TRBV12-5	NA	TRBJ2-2	CASGLESGAGELFF	TGTGCTAGTGGTTTGGAGAGTGGTGCCGGGGAGCTGTTTTTT
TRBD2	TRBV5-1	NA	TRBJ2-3	CASSFAGGPDTQYF	TGCGCCAGCAGCTTTGCGGGGGGCCCAGATACGCAGTATTTT
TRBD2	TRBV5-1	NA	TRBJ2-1	CASSFGLAGGSSSYNEQFF	TGCGCCAGCAGCTTCGGACTAGCGGGGGGAAGTAGCTCCTACAATGAGCAGTTCTTC
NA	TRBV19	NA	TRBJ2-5	CASSMGGGGETQYF	TGTGCCAGTAGTATGGGGGGGGGCGGAGAGACCCAGTACTTC
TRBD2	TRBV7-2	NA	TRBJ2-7	CASSAVIAGGSSYEQYF	TGTGCCAGCAGCGCTGTCATAGCGGGGGGAAGCTCCTACGAGCAGTACTTC
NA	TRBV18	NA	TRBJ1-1	CASSPGLSGESTEAFF	TGTGCCAGCTCACCGGGTTTAAGTGGAGAAAGCACTGAAGCTTTCTTT